These T cell receptor beta chains were read from a single sample in a study of metastatic and nonmetastatic thyroid tumors. Through MiXCR, TCRdb re-clonotyped the PCR reads. The sample holds fewer than 12,000 clones, around 10% seen once. The sequenced sample was blood. The receptors derive from a female donor with papillary thyroid cancer or a benign thyroid nodule (not recorded which). Some clones in this sample may be carry-over from other donors' samples. Both conserved end residues are part of each CDR3. The order of the fields is J gene, V gene, D gene, clone size, CDR3 protein, CDR3 DNA. D genes are given only for firm matches. Clone sizes are given selectively: once, few, many, or a class where the clone is expanded.

>TRBJ2-5|TRBV7-6|.|.
CASSGHGGLETQYF
TGTGCCAGCAGTGGACATGGAGGATTGGAGACCCAGTACTTC
>TRBJ2-1|TRBV9|.|many
CASSVAGWGNEQFF
TGTGCCAGCAGCGTAGCGGGGTGGGGCAATGAGCAGTTCTTC
>TRBJ1-6|TRBV27|.|medium-sized
CASSLWGSSPLHF
TGTGCCAGCAGTTTGTGGGGAAGTTCACCCCTCCACTTT
>TRBJ2-1|TRBV25-1|TRBD2|many
CASSGLAGGVNEQFF
TGTGCCAGCAGTGGACTAGCGGGAGGGGTCAATGAGCAGTTCTTC
>TRBJ2-1|TRBV9|TRBD2|.
CASSLRSGTYNEKFF
TGTGCCAGCAGCCTCCGAAGCGGGACCTACAATGAGAAGTTCTTC
>TRBJ1-1|TRBV5-1|.|many
CASEGDTEAFF
TGCGCCAGCGAGGGGGACACTGAAGCTTTCTTT
>TRBJ1-6|TRBV19|TRBD1|many
CASSTGQGNSPLHF
TGTGCCAGTAGTACCGGACAGGGAAATTCACCCCTCCACTTT
>TRBJ1-2|TRBV29-1|.|many
CSVVMGGSGYTF
TGCAGCGTTGTTATGGGGGGCAGTGGCTACACCTTC
>TRBJ1-6|TRBV7-8|.|medium-sized
CASSSRTGQDLYSPLHF
TGTGCCAGCAGCTCTAGGACGGGGCAAGACCTCTATTCACCCCTCCACTTT
>TRBJ2-3|TRBV9|.|many
CASSLPRQGGDDTQYF
TGTGCCAGCAGCCTCCCCCGACAGGGAGGGGATGATACGCAGTATTTT
>TRBJ2-1|TRBV25-1|.|many
CASSESSRVNEQFF
TGTGCCAGCAGTGAATCTTCCAGAGTTAATGAGCAGTTCTTC
>TRBJ2-1|TRBV13|TRBD2|medium-sized
CASSLGLAGVGEQFF
TGTGCCAGCAGCTTGGGACTAGCGGGAGTCGGTGAGCAGTTCTTC
>TRBJ2-7|TRBV7-6|.|many
CASSINSGLSVYEQYF
TGTGCCAGCAGCATAAACTCGGGACTCTCGGTCTACGAGCAGTACTTC